The rows below give T cell receptor beta chains drawn from one sample of a study of T cell responses to AZD1222 COVID-19 vaccine. Assay: immunoSEQ multiplex PCR; the TCRdb copy retains only in-frame clones and omits some. The data hold 100,000 to 150,000 clones, with approximately 90% observed a single time. Sequencing used peripheral blood, obtained 28 days after the second AZD1222 dose. The receptors stem from an adult who received the AZD1222 COVID-19 vaccine. Each CDR3 is given with its conserved first and last residue. The D gene is left open where the match is weak. Clone size is shown for a subset of rows, as once, few, many or a class of expanded clone.

J gene,D gene,clone size,V gene,CDR3 DNA,CDR3 protein
TRBJ2-2,.,.,TRBV5-1,TGCGCCAGCAGGTCTAGCATAGGCGCCGGGGAGCTGTTTTTT,CASRSSIGAGELFF
TRBJ1-3,TRBD1,.,TRBV5-1,TGCGCCAGCAGCTTACAGGGGCTCGGAAACACCATATATTTT,CASSLQGLGNTIYF
TRBJ1-2,TRBD1,.,TRBV7-6,TGTGCCAGCAGCTTAGGACAGGGGGCAAAGTATGGCTACACCTTC,CASSLGQGAKYGYTF
TRBJ1-5,TRBD1,.,TRBV2,TGTGCCAGCAGGGAAACTACAGGGGTGGCCAATCAGCCCCAGCATTTT,CASRETTGVANQPQHF
TRBJ2-2,TRBD1,.,TRBV2,TGTGCCAGCAGTGTCAGGGGGCCTAGGCCCGGGGAGCTGTTTTTT,CASSVRGPRPGELFF
TRBJ1-1,TRBD1,.,TRBV10-3,TGTGCCATCAGTCCTGTGACAGGGGCGAACACTGAAGCTTTCTTT,CAISPVTGANTEAFF
TRBJ2-7,TRBD1,.,TRBV19,TGTGCCAGTAGTATGGCAGGGGGATCCTACGAGCAGTACTTC,CASSMAGGSYEQYF
TRBJ1-3,.,.,TRBV11-2,TGTGCCAGCAGCTTCCTCCGGGGCTCCTCTGGAAACACCATATATTTT,CASSFLRGSSGNTIYF
TRBJ1-5,TRBD1,.,TRBV5-5,TGTGCCAGCAGCGGAACCGGGACAGGGGCTCAGCCCCAGCATTTT,CASSGTGTGAQPQHF
TRBJ2-7,.,few,TRBV9,TGTGCCAGCAGCGTAAATAGCATCTCGGGCGAGCAGTACTTC,CASSVNSISGEQYF
TRBJ2-5,.,once,TRBV13,TGTGCCAGCAGCTTGCAGGGTAACCAAGAGACCCAGTACTTC,CASSLQGNQETQYF
TRBJ1-4,.,.,TRBV10-1,TGCGCCAGCAGTGGGGTCAGACAGCAGGCAAAACTGTTTTTT,CASSGVRQQAKLFF
TRBJ1-2,.,.,TRBV6-5,TGTGCCAGCAGCGATGGACAGTATGGCTACACCTTC,CASSDGQYGYTF
TRBJ2-7,.,.,TRBV20-1,TGCAGTGCTAGTCAGGGGTGGGACGAGCAGTACTTC,CSASQGWDEQYF
TRBJ2-5,.,.,TRBV4-2,TGTGCCAGCAGCCTTTACCAAGAGACCCAGTACTTC,CASSLYQETQYF
TRBJ2-7,.,.,TRBV3-1/TRBV3-2,TGTGCCAGCAGCCATTCTCTCCGGAGTGACAAAGCCTACGAGCAGTACTTC,CASSHSLRSDKAYEQYF
TRBJ2-1,.,.,TRBV28,TGTGCCAGCAGTTTAGTTGCGGGGACCTACAATGAGCAGTTCTTC,CASSLVAGTYNEQFF
TRBJ2-7,TRBD1,.,TRBV19,TGTGCCAGTAGTAGTTCGGGACAGGGGGCTGACGAGCAGTACTTC,CASSSSGQGADEQYF
TRBJ2-4,.,.,TRBV30,TGTGCCTGGAGTGTACCCGGCAGAAACATTCAGTACTTC,CAWSVPGRNIQYF
TRBJ1-2,.,.,TRBV29-1,TGCAGCGTTGAACCTACCGGGACACGGAGGAACTATGGCTACACCTTC,CSVEPTGTRRNYGYTF
TRBJ2-1,.,.,TRBV10-3,TGTGCCATCAGTGAGTTGTCCACAGGGGAAGGGCGGGGTGAGCAGTTCTTC,CAISELSTGEGRGEQFF
TRBJ2-2,.,once,TRBV5-4,TGTGCCAGCAGCTTGGCCTCGGTGCCTAGGGCTGGGGAGCTGTTTTTT,CASSLASVPRAGELFF
TRBJ1-5,.,.,TRBV5-1,TGCGCCAGCAGCCTCCCCGGCAGCAGCAATCAGCCCCAGCATTTT,CASSLPGSSNQPQHF